The 5 T cell receptor beta chains listed next were all sequenced from one sample in a study of OX40 agonist ivuxolimab in advanced cancers. Assay: immunoSEQ multiplex PCR; the TCRdb copy retains only in-frame clones and omits some. The table has about 60,000 clones, around 93% seen once. Here the sequenced sample was CD4+ or CD8+ T cells sorted from blood, taken in a trial of the OX40 agonist ivuxolimab. The source is an adult with an advanced solid tumor such as melanoma, head and neck, liver or kidney cancer.

The table lists this clone with a few counts. This chain links TRBV2 with TRBJ2-7; TRBD1 matches at 11 bases. Germline V CDR1 and CDR2: SNHLY, FYNNEI. V lost 4 bases, J lost 2 bases, and 1 base stayed unmatched. The CDR3 covers 14 residues. This chain's CDR3 is CASSVGQGAYEQYF. Written as DNA, the CDR3 is TGTGCCAGCAGTGTGGGACAGGGGGCCTACGAGCAGTACTTC.

CDR3 nucleotide sequence: TGTGCCAGCAAGAACAGGGTGGGGGCCAACGTCCTGACTTTC. Its protein is CASKNRVGANVLTF. This chain connects TRBV5-6 to TRBJ2-6, with D tentatively TRBD1 (6 bases). There are 14 residues in the CDR3. Germline loops: CDR1 SGHDT, CDR2 YYEEEE. Trimming stripped 6 bases from V and 4 bases from J, with 11 bases between.

V usage is TRBV5-1 and J usage is TRBJ2-3, with TRBD2 matching 11 bases. Trimming removed 5 bases from V and 2 bases from J; junction bases left unmatched: 10. Germline CDR1 and CDR2: SGHRS and YFSETQ. This CDR3 region has 17 residues. Here the CDR3 reads CASRRGLAVSITDTQYF. The CDR3 nucleotides read TGCGCCAGCAGAAGGGGACTAGCGGTCTCCATCACAGATACGCAGTATTTT.

The V and J genes are TRBV4-1 and TRBJ2-7; TRBD2 aligns across 11 bases. Germline assignment: CDR1 MGHRA and CDR2 YSYEKL. CDR3 length: 19 amino acids. V lost 0 bases and J lost 1; bases outside the gene matches: 11. CDR3 in DNA: TGCGCCAGCAGCCAAGATGACCCCATCACTAGCGGGAGATCCTACGAGCAGTACTTC. This gives the protein CASSQDDPITSGRSYEQYF.

Concerning this clone itself: In the same sample, other DNA sequences code for this CDR3. The chain couples TRBV5-1 to TRBJ1-4; D gene ambiguous. The V gene lost 0 bases and the J gene lost 0 bases, with 9 bases spanning the gap. The CDR3 spans 16 residues. The germline gives CDR1 SGHRS, CDR2 YFSETQ. The CDR3: CASSLAGEATNEKLFF. The CDR3 coding sequence is TGCGCCAGCAGCTTGGCCGGGGAAGCAACTAATGAAAAACTGTTTTTT.